This record looks at one T cell receptor (beta chain) sequence and its context. In its sample, this clone was seen a few times. Its antigen is unknown. Per-base quality was not reported, and no clone a single base away is much larger than it. This record belongs to a study of blood T cell repertoires in COVID-19 (dated by TCRdb to about 2020). General notes on the study: Samples from collaborators originated in the United States, Italy and Spain and spanned both the acute and convalescent phases of COVID-19. The dataset comprised deeply sampled blood TCRbeta repertoires from subjects exposed to, actively infected with, or recovered from COVID-19. A de-identified subject ID, COVID-19 status, age in years and sex were almost always included in the sample metadata. Samples came from the ongoing ImmuneRACE study (first 160 participants) plus 1,254 subjects from 6 global collaborators. The prospective study material was composed of cDNA or gDNA derived from T cells, B-cell-depleted T cells, or PBMCs. The repertoires were made available in a free public database intended to serve as a resource for research on the immune response to SARS-CoV-2. Where HLA class I and class II types were available, the types were taken from metadata supplied by the sample provider, not from assay-based typing. The full study reports these points: Clinical and demographic metadata were provided uncurated, with the amount varying by source and participant.

The immunoSEQ Assay, a bias-controlled multiplex PCR, was used to amplify TCRbeta CDR3 regions from genomic DNA. In the original analysis: Within the assay, amplification of reference gene primers was used to estimate how many nucleated cells each sample contained. Sequence reads were collapsed and filtered to measure the absolute abundance of every unique TCRbeta CDR3 rearrangement. Productive Simpson clonality was computed per sample as the square root of Simpson's diversity index over productive rearrangements. TCRdb re-hosts the immuneACCESS table, in-frame sequences only. Its copies lack some clones; in the studies checked, an unresolved V gene accounts for under half of them, and the cause for the rest is not known. Clonal size and the V and J genes are those of that table, whereas D and trimming came from the DNA. The sample data list about 240,000 clones, and around four fifths of these were observed just once. The ten top clones hold about 1.9% of the sample.

A second Seattle source provided samples from volunteer blood donors who had recovered from COVID-19. Each collaborating institution followed its own protocols to collect whole blood in K2EDTA tubes. For TCRbeta analysis, collaborator samples were shipped as frozen whole blood, as isolated PBMCs, or as DNA extracted from either sample type. The germline V gene yields SGDLS for CDR1 and YYNGEE for CDR2. Between the V and J ends, shortened by 4 bases and 8 bases respectively, the junction contains 13 bases. There are 14 amino acids in the CDR3, from cysteine to phenylalanine inclusive. Just CDR3 DNA is preserved here, 42 bases in frame from base 1.

The clonotype was recovered from a man younger than 40 who had recovered from COVID-19. The chain is assembled from TRBV9 and TRBJ1-6; the D gene identity is not certain. Sequencing was carried out using peripheral blood. CDR3 protein: CASSLFGRDSPLHF. The nucleotide sequence is TGTGCCAGCAGCCTTTTTGGGAGAGATTCACCCCTCCACTTT.